This entry concerns a single TCR beta chain. This entry belongs to a study of blood T cell repertoires in COVID-19. Sequencing used immunoSEQ multiplex PCR; TCRdb keeps in-frame clones, though not all of them. The profile covers 250,000 to 400,000 clones, with almost 90% appearing a single time and 2.5% to 3.5% taken by the ten largest. The CDR3 loop spans 14 amino acids. The V gene's germline CDR1 is SGHVS and CDR2 FQNEAQ. V was pared by 5 bases and J by 0 bases, with 8 bases between. The gene calls are TRBV7-8 and TRBJ2-1; D gene ambiguous. The specimen sequenced was peripheral blood. The sequence was collected from a woman in her twenties or thirties with COVID-19, enrolled during active disease. Written as DNA, the CDR3 is TGTGCCAGCAGCCCTGTCAGCTCCTACAATGAGCAGTTCTTC. It translates to CASSPVSSYNEQFF.